What follows are 15 T cell receptor beta chains derived from one specimen sequenced in a study of breast tumors, draining lymph nodes, adjacent tissues. From the multiplex PCR reads, TCRdb called clonotypes with MiXCR, one entry per CDR3 protein. Among 55,000 to 75,000 distinct CDR3 sequences listed, roughly two fifths were seen once. The sequenced sample was breast tumor tissue. The origin of the receptors is a female donor with breast cancer. Some clones in this sample may be carry-over from other donors' samples.

The rearrangement links TRBV7-6 to TRBJ2-2; D is perhaps TRBD1 (6 bases). Germline CDR1 and CDR2: SGHVS and FNYEAQ. The CDR3 is 15 amino acids. Trimming shortened V by 8 bases and J by 5 bases, and 18 bases separated the two germline ends. CDR3 DNA: TGTGCCAGCGGTGGCAGGGGAACAACAACCGGGGAGCTGTTTTTT. As protein: CASGGRGTTTGELFF. The full variable domain, with the rest looked up from reference TRBV7-6 and TRBJ2-2, is GAGVSQSPRYKVTKRGQDVALRCDPISGHVSLYWYRQALGQGPEFLTYFNYEAQQDKSGLPNDRFSAERPEGSISTLTIQRTEQRDSAMYRCASGGRGTTTGELFFGEGSRLTVL.

The chain uses TRBV11-2 and TRBJ2-1; D call uncertain. Germline V gene data show CDR1 as SGHAT and CDR2 as FQNNGV. The CDR3 extends over 11 amino acids. V was shortened by 1 base and J by 9 bases, with 4 bases between the two germline ends. CDR3 DNA: TGTGCCAGCAGCTTAGGTATTGAGCAGTTCTTC. It is translated as CASSLGIEQFF.

This clonotype was recorded at least ten times. V is TRBV5-6 and J is TRBJ2-2; D unclear. CDR3 length: 12 residues. Germline-derived CDR1 and CDR2 are SGHDT and YYEEEE. Trimming pared 5 bases from V and 7 bases from J, leaving 9 bases between. In nucleotides, the CDR3 is TGTGCCAGCAGGTCCTTGCACGGGGAGCTGTTTTTT. Translating it yields CASRSLHGELFF.

This clonotype was recorded many times. V is TRBV2 and J is TRBJ2-7; 10 bases match TRBD2. The CDR3 is made up of 14 amino acids. With V trimmed by 6 bases and J by 7 bases, 9 bases remained unmatched. Germline V gene lookup returns CDR1 SNHLY and CDR2 FYNNEI. CDR3 region: CASRESGGGMEQYF. Here the CDR3 DNA reads TGTGCCAGCAGAGAGAGCGGGGGGGGCATGGAGCAGTACTTC. The full variable domain, rest sourced from reference TRBV2 and TRBJ2-7, is EPEVTQTPSHQVTQMGQEVILRCVPISNHLYFYWYRQILGQKVEFLVSFYNNEISEKSEIFDDQFSVERPDGSNFTLKIRSTKLEDSAMYFCASRESGGGMEQYFGPGTRLTVT.

V and J are TRBV18 and TRBJ2-6; TRBD1 aligns across 11 bases. CDR3 size: 18 residues. V was clipped by 4 bases and J by 3 bases; unmatched bases: 8. CDR1 is KGHSH, CDR2 LQKENI, per germline. The CDR3 loop reads CASSLSDRGLVGANVLTF. DNA for the CDR3: TGTGCCAGCTCACTTTCGGACAGGGGGCTAGTTGGGGCCAACGTCCTGACTTTC.

This clonotype was recorded many times. The rearrangement uses TRBV6-1 and TRBJ2-1; TRBD1 aligns across 8 bases. The CDR3 covers 14 residues. The V gene's germline CDR1 is MNHNS and CDR2 SASEGT. The trim removed 5 bases at V and 1 base at J, leaving 1 base unmatched. The CDR3 sequence is CASSWTGSYNEQFF. The CDR3 DNA follows: TGTGCCAGCAGTTGGACAGGGTCCTACAATGAGCAGTTCTTC.

This clonotype was detected a few times. This may arise from a read error, as a much more abundant clone is one base away. The J gene is TRBJ1-2, the V gene TRBV3-1; D perhaps matches TRBD1 (6 bases). There are 13 residues in the CDR3. Trimming left V 4 bases short and J 12 bases short, with 18 bases between. Germline lookup yields CDR1 LGHDT and CDR2 YNNKEL (reference sequence). For the CDR3, the DNA is TGTGCCAGCAGCCCTCACAGGGATCGAGGCCACACCTTC. It codes for CASSPHRDRGHTF.

DNA of the CDR3: TGTGCCAGCAGCGGAACAGGGGGCGTAGAGACCCAGTACTTC. Translating gives CASSGTGGVETQYF. The chain recombines TRBV7-9 with TRBJ2-5; 9 bases line up with TRBD1. The V gene's germline CDR1 is SEHNR and CDR2 FQNEAQ (reference sequence). The CDR3 contains 14 residues. The junction had 5 bases not matched to a gene; V was cut back by 5 bases and J by 4 bases.

Notes on this clonotype: This may stem from a read error, because a much larger clone lies one nucleotide away. The chain has TRBV20-1 and TRBJ2-7; 10 bases line up with TRBD1. The CDR3 extends over 14 amino acids. Looked up from germline, CDR1 is DFQATT and CDR2 is SNEGSKA (reference sequence). V gave up 3 bases and J gave up 6 bases; unmatched junction bases: 8. This CDR3 is CSARGTGVGSEQYF. The CDR3 nucleotides are TGCAGTGCTAGGGGGACAGGGGTCGGATCCGAGCAGTACTTC.

V usage is TRBV6-2 or TRBV6-3 and J usage is TRBJ2-7; the D gene is possibly TRBD1 (6 bases). Per germline, CDR1 MNHEY and CDR2 SVGEGT. The CDR3 sequence is 13 residues long. Deletions cut 6 bases from V and 4 bases from J, with 13 bases between. CDR3: CASRPGGQYEQYF. The CDR3 DNA is TGTGCCAGCAGACCCGGAGGACAGTACGAGCAGTACTTC.

The table lists this clonotype with many counts. The rearrangement links TRBV4-1 to TRBJ2-5; D may be TRBD1 or TRBD2 (6 bases each). The CDR3 extends over 15 amino acids. CDR1 and CDR2 from the germline V gene are MGHRA and YSYEKL. V lost 6 bases, J lost 5 bases, and 19 bases lay in between. This chain's CDR3 is CASSPHRGQQETQYF. CDR3 nucleotides: TGCGCCAGCAGTCCACATCGGGGGCAACAGGAGACCCAGTACTTC.

The CDR3, as DNA: TGCGCCAGCAGCCTGGGACCAGCGGGAGTCAAATCGGGTCTATTCTTC. Encoded protein: CASSLGPAGVKSGLFF. The V and J genes are TRBV5-1 and TRBJ2-1, with 8 positions matching TRBD2. Losses at the gene ends were 4 bases for V and 16 bases for J; bases not matched to a gene: 22. This CDR3 is built from 16 residues. Germline CDR1 and CDR2: SGHRS and YFSETQ.

The chain employs TRBV15 and TRBJ2-7; D is perhaps TRBD1 (5 bases). The CDR3 runs 14 residues. Germline assignment: CDR1 LNHNV and CDR2 YYDKDF (reference sequence). The V gene lost 5 bases and the J gene lost 6 bases, with 17 bases spanning the gap. This CDR3 reads CATSEEAGNLEQYF. CDR3 nucleotide sequence: TGTGCCACCAGCGAAGAGGCAGGGAATCTCGAGCAGTACTTC. Supplemented by reference TRBV15 and TRBJ2-7, the full variable domain reads DAMVIQNPRYQVTQFGKPVTLSCSQTLNHNVMYWYQQKSSQAPKLLFHYYDKDFNNEADTPDNFQSRRPNTSFCFLDIRSPGLGDTAMYLCATSEEAGNLEQYFGPGTRLTVT.

This clonotype was observed a handful of times. The V gene is TRBV19, the J gene TRBJ1-1; D uncertain. Trimming left V 1 base short and J 2 bases short, with 8 bases between. CDR1 and CDR2 (germline): LNHDA, SQIVND (reference sequence). The CDR3 loop spans 14 amino acids. CDR3 DNA sequence: TGTGCCAGTAGTATAGTTAACGAAAACACTGAAGCTTTCTTT. This encodes CASSIVNENTEAFF.

The chain links TRBV7-9 to TRBJ2-3; unclear D gene. The J call is uncertain, as TRBJ1-5 better fits the DNA end. Germline assignment: CDR1 SEHNR and CDR2 FQNEAQ (reference sequence). This CDR3 contains 15 residues. CDR3 residues: CASSTTSAVSDTQHF. The CDR3 coding sequence is TGTGCCAGCAGCACCACCAGCGCGGTGTCAGATACGCAGCATTTT.